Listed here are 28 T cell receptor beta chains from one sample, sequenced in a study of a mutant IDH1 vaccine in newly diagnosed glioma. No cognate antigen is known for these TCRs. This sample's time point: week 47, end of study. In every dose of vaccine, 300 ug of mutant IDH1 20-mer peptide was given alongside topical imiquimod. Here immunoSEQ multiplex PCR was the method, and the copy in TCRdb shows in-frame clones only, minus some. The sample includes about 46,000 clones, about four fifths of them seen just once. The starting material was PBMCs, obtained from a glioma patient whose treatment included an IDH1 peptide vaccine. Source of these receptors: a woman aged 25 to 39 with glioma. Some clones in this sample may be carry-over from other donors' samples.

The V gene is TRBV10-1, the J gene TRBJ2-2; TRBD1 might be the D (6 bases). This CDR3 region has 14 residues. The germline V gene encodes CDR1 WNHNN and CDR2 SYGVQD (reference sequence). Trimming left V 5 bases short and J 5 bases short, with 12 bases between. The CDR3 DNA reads TGCGCCAGCAGTCGCAGGGGCGGAACCGGGGAGCTGTTTTTT. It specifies CASSRRGGTGELFF.

The CDR3 coding sequence is TGTGCCAGCACCCAGAGAGGGGAAGCTTTCTTT. Protein sequence: CASTQRGEAFF. The chain combines TRBV6-5 with TRBJ1-1; D not resolved. The V and J ends lost 7 bases and 8 bases respectively, with 11 bases between them. The germline CDR1 and CDR2 sequences are MNHEY and SVGAGI. This CDR3 has 11 amino acids.

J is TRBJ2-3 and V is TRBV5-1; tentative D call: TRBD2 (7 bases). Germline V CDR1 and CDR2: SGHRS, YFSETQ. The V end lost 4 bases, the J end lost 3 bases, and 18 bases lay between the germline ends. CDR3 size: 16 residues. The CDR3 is CASSGASGRGTDTQYF. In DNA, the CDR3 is TGCGCCAGCAGCGGGGCCTCGGGGAGGGGGACAGATACGCAGTATTTT.

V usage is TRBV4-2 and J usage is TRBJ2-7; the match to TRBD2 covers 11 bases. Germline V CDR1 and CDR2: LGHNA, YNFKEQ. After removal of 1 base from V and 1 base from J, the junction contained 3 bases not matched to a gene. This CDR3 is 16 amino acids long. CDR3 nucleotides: TGTGCCAGCAGCCAAGGGGGGACTAGCGGATCCTACGAGCAGTACTTC. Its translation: CASSQGGTSGSYEQYF.

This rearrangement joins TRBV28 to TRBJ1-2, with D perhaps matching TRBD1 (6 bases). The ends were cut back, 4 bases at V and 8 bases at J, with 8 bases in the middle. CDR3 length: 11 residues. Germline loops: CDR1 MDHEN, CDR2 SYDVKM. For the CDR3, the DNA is TGTGCCAGCAGTTGGGGGGGCGGCTACACCTTC. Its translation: CASSWGGGYTF.

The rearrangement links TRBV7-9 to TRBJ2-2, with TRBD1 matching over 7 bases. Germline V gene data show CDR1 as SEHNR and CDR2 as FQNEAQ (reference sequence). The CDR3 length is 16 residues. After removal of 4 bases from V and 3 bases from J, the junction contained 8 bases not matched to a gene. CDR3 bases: TGTGCCAGCAGCTCTAACAGGGGTTCGGACACCGGGGAGCTGTTTTTT. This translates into CASSSNRGSDTGELFF.

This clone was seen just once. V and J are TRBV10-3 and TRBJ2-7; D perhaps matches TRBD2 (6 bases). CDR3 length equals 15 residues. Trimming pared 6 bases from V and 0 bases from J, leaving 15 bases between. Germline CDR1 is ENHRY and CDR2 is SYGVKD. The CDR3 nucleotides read TGTGCCATCAGCGAGGGTCGGGAGAGCTCCTACGAGCAGTACTTC. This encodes CAISEGRESSYEQYF.

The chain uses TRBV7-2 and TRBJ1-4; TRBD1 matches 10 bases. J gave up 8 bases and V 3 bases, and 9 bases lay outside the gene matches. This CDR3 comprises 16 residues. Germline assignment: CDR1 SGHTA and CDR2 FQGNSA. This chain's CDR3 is CASSLEDRGGSEKLFF. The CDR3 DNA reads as TGTGCCAGCAGCTTGGAGGACAGGGGGGGATCGGAAAAACTGTTTTTT.

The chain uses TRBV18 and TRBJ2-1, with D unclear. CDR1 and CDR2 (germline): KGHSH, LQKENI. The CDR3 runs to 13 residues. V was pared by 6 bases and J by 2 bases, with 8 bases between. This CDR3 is CASSPSPYNEQFF. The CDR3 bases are TGTGCCAGCTCCCCTTCCCCCTACAATGAGCAGTTCTTC.

CDR3 in DNA: TGTGCCAGCAGCTTAAGCGGGACCTTCTACGAGCAGTACTTC. Encoded protein: CASSLSGTFYEQYF. This sequence joins TRBV7-2 and TRBJ2-7; 7 bases agree with TRBD2. The CDR3 runs to 14 residues. Germline assignment: CDR1 SGHTA and CDR2 FQGNSA. V lost 2 bases and J lost 3; bases outside the gene matches: 4.

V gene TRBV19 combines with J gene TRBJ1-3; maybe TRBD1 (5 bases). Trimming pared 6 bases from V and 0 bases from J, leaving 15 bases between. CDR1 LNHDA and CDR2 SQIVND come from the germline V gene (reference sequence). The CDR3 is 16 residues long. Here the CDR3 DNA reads TGTGCCAGTAGCAAGACAGTCCCCAGCTCTGGAAACACCATATATTTT. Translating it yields CASSKTVPSSGNTIYF.

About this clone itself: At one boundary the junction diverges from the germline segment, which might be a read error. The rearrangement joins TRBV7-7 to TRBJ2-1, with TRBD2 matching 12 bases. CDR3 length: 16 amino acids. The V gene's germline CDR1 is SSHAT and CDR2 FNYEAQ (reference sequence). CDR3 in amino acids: CASSLELAGGRNEQFF. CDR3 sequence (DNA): TGTGCTAGCAGCTTAGAGCTAGCGGGAGGGCGAAATGAGCAGTTCTTC.

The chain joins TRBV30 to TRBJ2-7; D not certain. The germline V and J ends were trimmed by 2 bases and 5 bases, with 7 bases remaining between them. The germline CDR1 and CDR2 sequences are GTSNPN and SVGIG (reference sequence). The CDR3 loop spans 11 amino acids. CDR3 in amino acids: CAWSPRDEQYF. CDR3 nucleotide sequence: TGTGCCTGGAGTCCCCGGGACGAGCAGTACTTC. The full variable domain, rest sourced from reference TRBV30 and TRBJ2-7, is SQTIHQWPATLVQPVGSPLSLECTVEGTSNPNLYWYRQAAGRGLQLLFYSVGIGQISSEVPQNLSASRPQDRQFILSSKKLLLSDSGFYLCAWSPRDEQYFGPGTRLTVT.

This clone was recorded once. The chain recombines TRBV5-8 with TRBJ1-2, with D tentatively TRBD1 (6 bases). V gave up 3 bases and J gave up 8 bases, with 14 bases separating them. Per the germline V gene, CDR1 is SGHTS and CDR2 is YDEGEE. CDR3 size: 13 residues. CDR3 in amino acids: CASSSQGIRGYTF. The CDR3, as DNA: TGTGCCAGCAGCTCCCAGGGGATTCGGGGCTACACCTTC. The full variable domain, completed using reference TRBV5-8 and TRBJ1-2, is EAGVTQSPTHLIKTRGQQATLRCSPISGHTSVYWYQQALGLGLQFLLWYDEGEERNRGNFPPRFSGRQFPNYSSELNVNALELEDSALYLCASSSQGIRGYTFGSGTRLTVV.

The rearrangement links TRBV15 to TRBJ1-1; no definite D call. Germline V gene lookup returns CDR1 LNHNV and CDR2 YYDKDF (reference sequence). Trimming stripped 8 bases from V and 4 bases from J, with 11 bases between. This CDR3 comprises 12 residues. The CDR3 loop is CATGQSITEAFF. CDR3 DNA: TGTGCCACCGGGCAGTCGATCACTGAAGCTTTCTTT.

This CDR3 reads CASSQEGVAHNEQFF. As DNA, the CDR3 is TGTGCCAGCAGCCAAGAGGGCGTGGCCCACAATGAGCAGTTCTTC. The rearrangement links TRBV4-2 to TRBJ2-1; no clear D. The CDR3 is 15 amino acids. Trimming took 0 bases from V and 5 from J, leaving 11 bases between them. Looked up from germline, CDR1 is LGHNA and CDR2 is YNFKEQ.

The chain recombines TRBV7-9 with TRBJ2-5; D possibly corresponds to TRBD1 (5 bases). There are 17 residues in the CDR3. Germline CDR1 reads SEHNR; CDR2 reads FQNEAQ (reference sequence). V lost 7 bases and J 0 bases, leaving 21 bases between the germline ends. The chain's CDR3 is CASTPFGLGVHQETQYF. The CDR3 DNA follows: TGTGCCAGCACCCCCTTCGGGTTAGGGGTTCACCAAGAGACCCAGTACTTC.

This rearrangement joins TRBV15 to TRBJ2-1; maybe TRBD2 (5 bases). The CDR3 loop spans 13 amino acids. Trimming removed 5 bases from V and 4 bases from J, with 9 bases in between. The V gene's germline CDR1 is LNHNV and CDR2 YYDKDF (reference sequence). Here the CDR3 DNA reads TGTGCCACCAGCGGGTGGACTTACAATGAGCAGTTCTTC. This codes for CATSGWTYNEQFF.

This CDR3 is CASSLGLDQPQHF. The CDR3 region has the DNA TGTGCCAGCAGCTTAGGGTTGGATCAGCCCCAGCATTTT. J is TRBJ1-5 and V is TRBV7-8, with D hard to call. The CDR3 is made up of 13 amino acids. V dropped 1 base and J dropped 5 bases, with 6 bases sitting between them. Germline values: CDR1 SGHVS, CDR2 FQNEAQ.

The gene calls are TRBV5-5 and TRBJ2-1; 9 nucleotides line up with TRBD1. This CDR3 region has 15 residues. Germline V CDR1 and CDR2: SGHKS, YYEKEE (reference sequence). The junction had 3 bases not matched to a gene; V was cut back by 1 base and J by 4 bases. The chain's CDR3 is CASSLWDREYNEQFF. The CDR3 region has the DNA TGTGCCAGCAGCTTGTGGGACAGGGAATACAATGAGCAGTTCTTC.

The CDR3 DNA follows: TGTGCCAGCAGCGAATCCGTTGTAGCGGGAGCCAATGAGCAGTTCTTC. Protein: CASSESVVAGANEQFF. The chain is built from TRBV7-9 and TRBJ2-1; 9 bases are shared with TRBD2. CDR3 length: 16 amino acids. Germline V gives CDR1 SEHNR, CDR2 FQNEAQ (reference sequence). The junction had 11 bases not matched to a gene; V was cut back by 5 bases and J by 6 bases.

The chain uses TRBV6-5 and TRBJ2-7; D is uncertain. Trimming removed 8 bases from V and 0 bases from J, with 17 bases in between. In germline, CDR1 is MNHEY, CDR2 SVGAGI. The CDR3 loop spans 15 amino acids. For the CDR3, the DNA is TGTGCCAGCGCCGTATCGCTGATCAGCTCCTACGAGCAGTACTTC. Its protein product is CASAVSLISSYEQYF.

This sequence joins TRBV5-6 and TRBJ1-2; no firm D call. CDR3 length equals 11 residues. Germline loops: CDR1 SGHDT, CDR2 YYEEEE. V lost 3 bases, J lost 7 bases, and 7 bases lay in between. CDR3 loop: CASSSHSGYTF. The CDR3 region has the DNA TGTGCCAGCAGCTCTCACAGTGGCTACACCTTC.

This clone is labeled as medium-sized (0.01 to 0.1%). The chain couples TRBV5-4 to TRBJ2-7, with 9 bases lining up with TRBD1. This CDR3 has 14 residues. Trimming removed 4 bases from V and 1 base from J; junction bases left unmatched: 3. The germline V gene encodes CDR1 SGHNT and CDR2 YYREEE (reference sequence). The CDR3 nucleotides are TGTGCCAGCAGCATGGGGACAGGGTCCTACGAGCAGTACTTC. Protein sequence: CASSMGTGSYEQYF.

The CDR3 DNA is TGTGCCGGTAGACAGGTTACTAATGAAAAACTGTTTTTT. This translates into CAGRQVTNEKLFF. This chain joins TRBV6-6 and TRBJ1-4, with a possible D match to TRBD1 (6 bases). This CDR3 comprises 13 residues. Germline CDR1 reads MNHNY; CDR2 reads SVGAGI (reference sequence). V was pared by 11 bases and J by 2 bases, with 12 bases between.

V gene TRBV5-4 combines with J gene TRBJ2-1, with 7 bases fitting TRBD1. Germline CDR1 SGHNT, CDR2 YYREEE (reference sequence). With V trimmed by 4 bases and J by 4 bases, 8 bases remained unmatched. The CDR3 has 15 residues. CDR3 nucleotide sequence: TGTGCCAGCAGCACGACAGGGTTTTCTTACAATGAGCAGTTCTTC. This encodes CASSTTGFSYNEQFF.

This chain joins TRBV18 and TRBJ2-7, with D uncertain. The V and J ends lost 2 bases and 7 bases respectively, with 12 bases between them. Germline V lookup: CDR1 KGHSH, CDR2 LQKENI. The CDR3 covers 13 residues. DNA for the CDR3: TGTGCCAGCTCACCAGCCGGCCCTCGGGAGCAGTACTTC. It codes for CASSPAGPREQYF.

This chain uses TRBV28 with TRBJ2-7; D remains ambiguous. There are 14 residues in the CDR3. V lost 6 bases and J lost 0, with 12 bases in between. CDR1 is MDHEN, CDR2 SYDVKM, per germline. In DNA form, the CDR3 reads TGTGCCAGCAGCCCCGACCCCTCCTCCTACGAGCAGTACTTC. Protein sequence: CASSPDPSSYEQYF.